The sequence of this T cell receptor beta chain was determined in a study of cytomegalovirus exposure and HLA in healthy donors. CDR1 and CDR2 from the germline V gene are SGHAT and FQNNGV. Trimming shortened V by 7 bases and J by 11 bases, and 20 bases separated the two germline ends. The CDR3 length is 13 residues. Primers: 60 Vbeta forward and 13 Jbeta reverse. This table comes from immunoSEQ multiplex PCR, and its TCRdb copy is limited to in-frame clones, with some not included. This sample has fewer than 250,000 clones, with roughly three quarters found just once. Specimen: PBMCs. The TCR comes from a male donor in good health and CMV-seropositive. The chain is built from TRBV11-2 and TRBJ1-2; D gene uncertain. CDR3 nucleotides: TGTGCCAGCACCCCCGGCGTAACTATCGGGTACACCTTC. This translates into CASTPGVTIGYTF.